These 20 T cell receptor beta chains share one sample of origin, sequenced in a study of a mutant IDH1 vaccine in newly diagnosed glioma. Time point indicated: week 47, end of study. Every vaccine dose comprised 300 ug of mutant IDH1 20-mer peptide plus topical imiquimod. These receptors' antigens are unknown. Repertoires were generated with immunoSEQ multiplex PCR, while TCRdb's copy carries only in-frame clones and drops some. Of 20,000 or so clones listed, 84% are singletons. Sequencing was performed on PBMCs, taken from a glioma patient whose treatment included an IDH1 peptide vaccine. These receptor sequences come from a man between 35 and 55 years old with glioma.

The rearrangement links TRBV10-1 to TRBJ2-5, with unresolved D. This CDR3 is 16 amino acids long. The ends were cut back, 0 bases at V and 2 bases at J, with 13 bases in the middle. Germline CDR1 is WNHNN and CDR2 is SYGVQD (reference sequence). The CDR3 spells CASSESRRKTQETQYF. DNA for the CDR3: TGCGCCAGCAGTGAGTCACGGCGTAAGACTCAAGAGACCCAGTACTTC.

The gene calls are TRBV10-3 and TRBJ2-5; 8 bases are a match to TRBD1. V was pared by 8 bases and J by 4 bases, with 3 bases of the junction left unmatched. The CDR3 covers 12 residues. Germline values: CDR1 ENHRY, CDR2 SYGVKD. CDR3 coding DNA: TGTGCCATCGGTGGACAGGGAGAGACCCAGTACTTC. Amino acid sequence: CAIGGQGETQYF.

The chain is built from TRBV27 and TRBJ1-1; a possible D gene is TRBD1 (5 bases). Germline CDR1 MNHEY, CDR2 SMNVEV (reference sequence). The CDR3 runs to 12 residues. Deletions cut 8 bases from V and 4 bases from J, with 11 bases between. CDR3 sequence (DNA): TGTGCCAGCTGGAGGGGTCTCACTGAAGCTTTCTTT. It is translated as CASWRGLTEAFF.

This clone came up a few times. The J gene is TRBJ2-7, the V gene TRBV9, with no clear D. The V gene's germline CDR1 is SGDLS and CDR2 YYNGEE. This CDR3 has 14 residues. V dropped 0 bases and J dropped 0 bases, with 7 bases sitting between them. The CDR3 sequence: CASSVGTYSYEQYF. The CDR3 DNA reads as TGTGCCAGCAGCGTAGGGACCTACTCCTACGAGCAGTACTTC. Filled out from reference TRBV9 and TRBJ2-7, the complete variable domain reads DSGVTQTPKHLITATGQRVTLRCSPRSGDLSVYWYQQSLDQGLQFLIQYYNGEERAKGNILERFSAQQFPDLHSELNLSSLELGDSALYFCASSVGTYSYEQYFGPGTRLTVT.

The chain employs TRBV6-5 and TRBJ2-7; D remains ambiguous. V gave up 2 bases and J gave up 5 bases, with 16 bases separating them. This CDR3 has 15 amino acids. Per the germline V gene, CDR1 is MNHEY and CDR2 is SVGAGI. As DNA, the CDR3 is TGTGCCAGCAGTTACAGGGCCGTACAAAGAGACGAGCAGTACTTC. The encoded protein is CASSYRAVQRDEQYF.

This chain links TRBV4-3 with TRBJ2-2; D call uncertain. The V end was cut by 0 bases, the J end by 6 bases, with 8 bases between. Germline V gene lookup returns CDR1 LGHNA and CDR2 YSLEER. The CDR3 spans 14 residues. CDR3 amino acids: CASSQEGTPGELFF. The CDR3 coding sequence is TGCGCCAGCAGCCAAGAGGGTACACCCGGGGAGCTGTTTTTT.

The J gene is TRBJ2-1, the V gene TRBV11-2; D gene ambiguous. V shed 5 bases and J shed 5 bases, with 19 bases lying between them. The CDR3 consists of 16 residues. CDR1 SGHAT and CDR2 FQNNGV come from the germline V gene. The CDR3 nucleotides read TGTGCCAGCAGCACCCGACTTACGAACTTCGACAATGAGCAGTTCTTC. Protein: CASSTRLTNFDNEQFF.

The chain recombines TRBV10-3 with TRBJ2-6; D uncertain. The ends were cut back, 3 bases at V and 0 bases at J, with 9 bases in the middle. In germline, CDR1 is ENHRY, CDR2 SYGVKD. CDR3 length: 16 amino acids. The CDR3 nucleotides read TGTGCCATCAGTGAAGGCCTTGGCTCTGGGGCCAACGTCCTGACTTTC. Translated, it gives CAISEGLGSGANVLTF.

The rearrangement joins TRBV6-4 to TRBJ2-2; perhaps TRBD1 as D (7 bases). Germline CDR1 MRHNA, CDR2 SNTAGT. The CDR3 length is 14 residues. V was clipped by 8 bases and J by 1 base, with 11 bases between them. The DNA of the CDR3 is TGTGCCAGCGGGGGGACAGAGAACACCGGGGAGCTGTTTTTT. Its translation: CASGGTENTGELFF.

This chain uses TRBV6-1 with TRBJ2-2; 8 bases align to TRBD2. The ends lost 8 bases at V and 5 bases at J; junction bases unmatched: 4. The CDR3 is 13 amino acids. The germline V gene encodes CDR1 MNHNS and CDR2 SASEGT. CDR3 amino acids: CASGAGVTGELFF. In DNA form, the CDR3 reads TGTGCCAGCGGAGCGGGAGTTACCGGGGAGCTGTTTTTT.

This clone appeared a few times. V is TRBV20-1 and J is TRBJ1-2; D is unresolved. V lost 3 bases and J lost 2, with 1 base in between. The germline CDR1 and CDR2 sequences are DFQATT and SNEGSKA (reference sequence). The CDR3 extends over 10 amino acids. The CDR3 here is CSASNYGYTF. The CDR3 DNA follows: TGCAGTGCTAGCAACTATGGCTACACCTTC.

The chain combines TRBV15 with TRBJ2-7, with D possibly matching TRBD2 (6 bases). This CDR3 contains 16 residues. CDR1 and CDR2 (germline): LNHNV, YYDKDF (reference sequence). The V and J ends lost 4 bases and 6 bases respectively, with 22 bases between them. In DNA, the CDR3 is TGTGCCACCAGCAAGAACCCGGGACTCTTACCCGGCGAGCAGTACTTC. Its protein is CATSKNPGLLPGEQYF.

The rearrangement links TRBV7-2 to TRBJ1-2, with 8 bases matching TRBD1. Losses at the gene ends were 4 bases for V and 0 bases for J; bases not matched to a gene: 4. The CDR3 sequence is 15 residues long. Germline assignment: CDR1 SGHTA and CDR2 FQGNSA. The CDR3 nucleotides read TGTGCCAGCAGCTACATGACAGGGGCTAACTATGGCTACACCTTC. Its translation is CASSYMTGANYGYTF.

The chain has TRBV27 and TRBJ2-7; D unclear. Trimming removed 6 bases at V and 5 bases at J, with 8 bases between. The germline V gene has CDR1 MNHEY and CDR2 SMNVEV (reference sequence). There are 11 residues in the CDR3. This chain's CDR3 is CASSLGNEQYF. CDR3 bases: TGTGCCAGCAGCTTAGGGAACGAGCAGTACTTC.

The chain combines TRBV5-1 with TRBJ1-5; D remains unclear. This CDR3 comprises 13 residues. With 2 bases removed from V and 2 bases from J, the gap between germline ends came to 5 bases. Germline V CDR1 and CDR2: SGHRS, YFSETQ. The CDR3 coding sequence is TGCGCCAGCAGCTTCGGGGGCAATCAGCCCCAGCATTTT. It yields the protein CASSFGGNQPQHF.

V usage is TRBV5-1 and J usage is TRBJ2-7; 7 nucleotides line up with TRBD2. CDR1 is SGHRS, CDR2 YFSETQ, per germline. CDR3 length: 13 amino acids. The V gene end was trimmed by 3 bases and the J gene end by 2 bases; junction bases not matched to a gene: 2. The CDR3 DNA is TGCGCCAGCAGCTCCCTAGCGGCCTACGAGCAGTACTTC. Translation: CASSSLAAYEQYF.

V is TRBV27 and J is TRBJ2-3; 9 bases agree with TRBD2. The trim removed 2 bases at V and 5 bases at J, leaving 8 bases unmatched. The CDR3 has 16 residues. Germline V gene data show CDR1 as MNHEY and CDR2 as SMNVEV (reference sequence). The CDR3 loop is CASSLSLAGAGDTQYF. CDR3 bases: TGTGCCAGCAGTTTAAGTTTAGCGGGAGCGGGAGATACGCAGTATTTT.

In its sample, this clone was seen once. The junction departs from germline at one end; a sequencing error may be responsible. This chain links TRBV7-7 with TRBJ2-1; 9 nucleotides agree with TRBD2. The CDR3 runs to 15 residues. CDR1 SSHAT and CDR2 FNYEAQ come from the germline V gene (reference sequence). The CDR3 sequence is CASSSRLAAYDEQFF. DNA for the CDR3: TGTGCTAGCAGCTCCCGACTAGCGGCCTATGATGAGCAGTTCTTC.

The chain combines TRBV19 with TRBJ1-4; 9 bases map to TRBD1. Per germline, CDR1 LNHDA and CDR2 SQIVND (reference sequence). The CDR3 runs to 14 residues. The junction had 8 bases not matched to a gene; V was cut back by 7 bases and J by 8 bases. This chain's CDR3 is CASTWTGEREKLFF. The CDR3 bases are TGTGCCAGTACCTGGACAGGGGAGCGAGAAAAACTGTTTTTT.

This chain joins TRBV4-1 and TRBJ1-1; TRBD1 is a possible D gene (6 bases). Germline assignment: CDR1 MGHRA and CDR2 YSYEKL. Deletions cut 3 bases from V and 8 bases from J, with 16 bases between. CDR3 length equals 14 residues. The CDR3, as DNA: TGCGCCAGCAGCCATGACTCAGGGGTAAGGGAAGCTTTCTTT. It encodes CASSHDSGVREAFF.